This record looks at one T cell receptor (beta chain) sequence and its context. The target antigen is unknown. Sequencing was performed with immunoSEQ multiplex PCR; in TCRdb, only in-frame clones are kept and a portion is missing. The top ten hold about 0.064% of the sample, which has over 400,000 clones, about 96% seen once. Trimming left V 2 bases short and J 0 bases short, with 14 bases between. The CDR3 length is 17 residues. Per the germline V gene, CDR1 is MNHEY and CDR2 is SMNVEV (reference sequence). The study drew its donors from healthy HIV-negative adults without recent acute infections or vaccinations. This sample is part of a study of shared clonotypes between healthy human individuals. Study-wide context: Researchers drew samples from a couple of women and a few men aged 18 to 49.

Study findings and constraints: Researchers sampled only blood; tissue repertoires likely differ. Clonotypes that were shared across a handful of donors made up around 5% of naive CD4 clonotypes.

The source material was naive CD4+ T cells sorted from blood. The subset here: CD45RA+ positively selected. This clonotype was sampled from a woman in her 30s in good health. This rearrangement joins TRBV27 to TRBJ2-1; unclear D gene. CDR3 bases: TGTGCCAGCAGTTTAAAGGTCGGAGTTCTCTCCTACAATGAGCAGTTCTTC. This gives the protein CASSLKVGVLSYNEQFF.